This T cell receptor (beta chain) was sequenced for a study of shared T cell receptors in the human thymus. CDR3 length: 17 amino acids. The V gene end was trimmed by 0 bases and the J gene end by 4 bases; junction bases not matched to a gene: 9. Germline assignment: CDR1 LGHNA and CDR2 YSLEER. Produced via immunoSEQ multiplex PCR; TCRdb's table is partial and in-frame only. The repertoire holds roughly 560,000 clones, with about 84% as singletons. This sample was shared with a second study, whose subject was human thymus T cells.

This TCR was recovered from a boy younger than two with a congenital heart defect. Sample: thymocytes. The chain is built from TRBV4-3 and TRBJ2-3; 8 nucleotides line up with TRBD2. The DNA for the CDR3 is TGCGCCAGCAGCCAAGAGGAGCGGGGGTCGGTCGCAGATACGCAGTATTTT. Amino acids: CASSQEERGSVADTQYF.